The 7 T cell receptor beta chains below all came from one sample that was sequenced in a study of blood T cell repertoires in COVID-19. Sequencing was performed with immunoSEQ multiplex PCR; in TCRdb, only in-frame clones are kept and a portion is missing. The table shows 95,000 to 150,000 clones, with around nine tenths occurring only once. Sequences were obtained from peripheral blood. These receptors were collected from a woman older than 75 with acute or convalescent COVID-19.

The V and J genes are TRBV4-1 and TRBJ2-4; 7 nucleotides match TRBD1. The CDR3 is made up of 14 amino acids. With 0 bases clipped from V and 8 bases from J, the junction kept 4 bases outside the gene matches. The germline V gene has CDR1 MGHRA and CDR2 YSYEKL. CDR3 region: CASSQEGQTHIQYF. In DNA, the CDR3 is TGCGCCAGCAGCCAAGAGGGACAGACCCACATTCAGTACTTC.

The chain combines TRBV28 with TRBJ2-3, with D possibly matching TRBD2 (7 bases). Per the germline V gene, CDR1 is MDHEN and CDR2 is SYDVKM. The CDR3 loop spans 18 amino acids. V lost 4 bases to trimming and J lost 2 bases, with 22 bases between them. The CDR3 DNA reads TGTGCCAGCAGTTCACCCGGGACTACAGGGAGGACCACAGATACGCAGTATTTT. This sequence encodes CASSSPGTTGRTTDTQYF.

The CDR3, as DNA: TGTGCCAGCAGTTTACAGGGCCCCACTGAAGCTTTCTTT. Its translation is CASSLQGPTEAFF. J is TRBJ1-1 and V is TRBV12-3 or TRBV12-4, with TRBD1 as a possible D gene (5 bases). Trimming cost V 2 bases and J 4 bases, with 8 bases left between them. This CDR3 comprises 13 residues.

The J gene is TRBJ2-3, the V gene TRBV6-6; 8 positions agree with TRBD2. Germline trimming cut 5 bases from V and 0 bases from J; bases unmatched to any gene: 1. This CDR3 is built from 14 residues. The germline gives CDR1 MNHNY, CDR2 SVGAGI (reference sequence). The DNA for the CDR3 is TGTGCCAGCAGTCAGCGGGGGAGCACAGATACGCAGTATTTT. Translating it yields CASSQRGSTDTQYF.

This chain joins TRBV5-4 and TRBJ2-7; 7 bases map to TRBD1. From germline, CDR1 is SGHNT and CDR2 YYREEE (reference sequence). The CDR3 is 15 amino acids. V was clipped by 3 bases and J by 7 bases; unmatched bases: 13. The CDR3 sequence: CASSWKGAGLGEQYF. The CDR3, as DNA: TGTGCCAGCAGCTGGAAGGGGGCGGGCCTGGGGGAGCAGTACTTC.

The chain joins TRBV7-9 to TRBJ1-1; no definite D call. The germline V and J ends were trimmed by 3 bases and 1 base, with 6 bases remaining between them. This CDR3 is 13 amino acids long. In germline, CDR1 is SEHNR, CDR2 FQNEAQ (reference sequence). As DNA, the CDR3 is TGTGCCAGCAGCTTCAGTTCGAACACTGAAGCTTTCTTT. Amino acids: CASSFSSNTEAFF.

This clone was seen a few times. The chain uses TRBV7-8 and TRBJ1-4, with TRBD1 identical over 7 bases. Germline V gene sequence: CDR1 SGHVS, CDR2 FQNEAQ. Germline trimming cut 5 bases from V and 7 bases from J; bases unmatched to any gene: 4. This CDR3 has 13 residues. The DNA of the CDR3 is TGTGCCAGCAGCACCGGGACAGCTGAAAAACTGTTTTTT. Translating gives CASSTGTAEKLFF.